Listed below are T cell receptor beta chains from one sample, sequenced in a study of blood T cell repertoires in COVID-19. TCRdb's copy holds only in-frame clones and misses some; the assay was immunoSEQ multiplex PCR. In the table there are hundreds of thousands of clones, around nine tenths of which are singletons. The material sequenced was PBMCs or T cells enriched from blood (not recorded which). All receptors come from a woman aged 45-59 years with acute COVID-19. Each CDR3 is given with its conserved first and last residue. A D gene is named only where the DNA matches it firmly. Size values are once, few and many counts, or a class for expanded clones, and some rows have none.

once,TRBD1,TRBV6-2/TRBV6-3,TRBJ1-1,TGTGCCAGCAGTTACGGATACAGGGGAGCTTTCTTT,CASSYGYRGAFF
-,-,TRBV4-1,TRBJ1-4,TGCGCCAGCAGTGTCCAGAGGGCTAATGAAAAACTGTTTTTT,CASSVQRANEKLFF
many,-,TRBV27,TRBJ1-5,TGTGCCAGCAGCCAGGAGGGTCAGCCCCAGCATTTT,CASSQEGQPQHF
-,TRBD2,TRBV24-1,TRBJ2-5,TGTGCCACCAGTGCCCCTAGCGGGATGGAGACCCAGTACTTC,CATSAPSGMETQYF
-,-,TRBV5-1,TRBJ1-3,TGCGCCAGCAAACCTCAACACAGCTCTGGAAACACCATATATTTT,CASKPQHSSGNTIYF
-,-,TRBV18,TRBJ1-5,TGTGCCAGCTCGTCCTCAGGGTCGGCTCAGCCCCAGCATTTT,CASSSSGSAQPQHF
-,TRBD1,TRBV4-2,TRBJ1-1,TGTGCCAGCAGCCAAGACGCTGGCAGGGGGGACACTGAAGCTTTCTTT,CASSQDAGRGDTEAFF
-,TRBD1,TRBV28,TRBJ1-1,TGTGCCAGCAGTTCCTTACAGGGGCGAAACACTGAAGCTTTCTTT,CASSSLQGRNTEAFF
-,TRBD2,TRBV9,TRBJ2-2,TGTGCCAGTAGAGCGGGAGCCCTCACCGGGGAGCTGTTTTTT,CASRAGALTGELFF
-,-,TRBV28,TRBJ1-2,TGTGCCAGCACCACAGGAGGGAACTATGGCTACACCTTC,CASTTGGNYGYTF
-,TRBD1,TRBV27,TRBJ1-2,TGTGCCAGCAGTCACAGGGGGCGAGTCTATGGCTACACCTTC,CASSHRGRVYGYTF